This T cell receptor (beta chain) stems from a study of blood T cell repertoires in COVID-19. Study at large: The study drew acute and convalescent COVID-19 samples from the United States, Italy and Spain. T cells, B-cell-depleted T cells, or PBMCs supplied cDNA or gDNA.

Enrollment of patients from Seattle took place during active infection, with longitudinal follow-up. In the original analysis: Amplification of reference gene primers provided the estimated nucleated cell counts. The method was immunoSEQ multiplex PCR; TCRdb's version includes in-frame clones alone and lacks a portion of them. That table is the source of V, J and clone size, and D and trimming were worked out from the DNA. The table has about 160,000 clones, approximately 79% seen once. In germline, CDR1 is SGHDN, CDR2 FVKESK. The length of the CDR3 is 16 residues. Trimming cost V 3 bases and J 6 bases; bases outside gene matches: 8.

The chain recombines TRBV14 with TRBJ2-1; TRBD2 agrees at 10 bases. This receptor was taken from a woman in her thirties or forties with COVID-19, enrolled during active disease. Input material: peripheral blood. This chain's CDR3 is CASSQIAGGAANEQFF. DNA of the CDR3: TGTGCCAGCAGCCAGATAGCGGGAGGCGCCGCCAATGAGCAGTTCTTC.